Following are 7 T cell receptor beta chains from one sample sequenced in a study of low-dose radiotherapy and immunotherapy resistance in tumors (dated by TCRdb to between 2021 and 2023). Data came from an Illumina HiSeq 2500. First-strand cDNA was synthesized with Superscript III and a set of TRAV- and TRBV-specific primers, covering both TCRalpha and TCRbeta chains. An approximately 20-cycle PCR with Phusion amplified the TCRs, pairing a constant-region primer with the adapter that was attached to the V primers. Using fastp trimming at Q25 and MiXCR clonotype assembly, TCRdb reanalyzed the public sequencing data and kept in-frame beta chains. Entries that share a CDR3 protein sequence are merged under the most common genes and DNA. This sample is represented by some 100,000 distinct CDR3 sequences; under 25% of them were singletons. Over 4% of the sample comes from the top ten. Sample time point, as interpreted from the label and publication: after trial treatment. The treatment or condition label for this specimen denotes: LDRT plus nivolumab, ipilimumab, low-dose cyclophosphamide and aspirin (RACIN trial).

Sequencing was performed on PBMCs, taken after low-dose radiotherapy plus immunotherapy. These receptors originate from a male donor with prostate cancer.

This sequence joins TRBV6-2 or TRBV6-3 and TRBJ2-7, with 8 bases aligning to TRBD1. CDR3 length equals 14 residues. Germline values: CDR1 MNHEY, CDR2 SVGEGT. The V and J ends lost 8 bases and 0 bases, in that order; junction bases with no gene match: 6. The DNA for the CDR3 is TGTGCCAGCCAGGGGGCCCATAGCTCCTACGAGCAGTACTTC. Residues: CASQGAHSSYEQYF.

This clonotype was seen repeatedly, ten times or more. The genes are TRBV4-1 and TRBJ2-7; 10 positions agree with TRBD2. From germline, CDR1 is MGHRA and CDR2 YSYEKL. The junction had 11 bases not matched to a gene; V was cut back by 1 base and J by 2 bases. This CDR3 comprises 18 residues. The CDR3: CASSQGVLAGAAPYEQYF. CDR3 coding DNA: TGCGCCAGCAGCCAAGGGGTTCTAGCGGGGGCCGCGCCCTACGAGCAGTACTTC.

This clonotype was counted ten times or more. This chain joins TRBV20-1 and TRBJ1-4; the D gene is possibly TRBD1 (5 bases). V lost 6 bases to trimming and J lost 10 bases, with 24 bases between them. CDR1 and CDR2 from the germline V gene are DFQATT and SNEGSKA (reference sequence). CDR3 length equals 15 residues. Here the CDR3 DNA reads TGCAGTGCGCCCGAAAACAGGCGGGGTCCGGGAAAACTGTTTTTT. Encoded protein: CSAPENRRGPGKLFF.

This sequence joins TRBV28 and TRBJ1-5; D is possibly TRBD1 (5 bases). Trimming stripped 7 bases from V and 6 bases from J, with 19 bases between. CDR1 MDHEN and CDR2 SYDVKM come from the germline V gene. This CDR3 is 15 amino acids long. The chain's CDR3 is CASIPAVGARQPQHF. DNA of the CDR3: TGTGCCAGCATCCCGGCTGTCGGGGCCCGTCAGCCCCAGCATTTT. Supplemented by reference TRBV28 and TRBJ1-5, the full variable domain reads DVKVTQSSRYLVKRTGEKVFLECVQDMDHENMFWYRQDPGLGLRLIYFSYDVKMKEKGDIPEGYSVSREKKERFSLILESASTNQTSMYLCASIPAVGARQPQHFGDGTRLSIL.

This clonotype was observed many times. This chain joins TRBV5-6 and TRBJ2-7; D possibly matches TRBD1 or TRBD2 (5 bases each). V shed 4 bases and J shed 0 bases, with 14 bases lying between them. CDR3 length equals 15 residues. The V gene's germline CDR1 is SGHDT and CDR2 YYEEEE. CDR3 bases: TGTGCCAGCAGCCGGGGCCGCTCGGCCTCCTACGAGCAGTACTTC. The encoded protein is CASSRGRSASYEQYF.

This clonotype was observed at least ten times. This sequence joins TRBV11-3 and TRBJ2-1; D is possibly TRBD2 (7 bases). This CDR3 has 15 amino acids. V was cut by 0 bases and J by 7 bases, with 13 bases left in between. Germline V gene sequence: CDR1 SGHNT, CDR2 YENEEA. CDR3 DNA: TGTGCCAGCAGCTTAGAGCGGGGGCCGCGGAATGAGCAGTTCTTC. It yields the protein CASSLERGPRNEQFF.

This clonotype was detected many times. The chain uses TRBV19 and TRBJ1-5; 8 bases match TRBD1. This CDR3 contains 16 residues. Germline CDR1 LNHDA, CDR2 SQIVND (reference sequence). The ends lost 3 bases at V and 3 bases at J; junction bases unmatched: 7. DNA of the CDR3: TGTGCCAGTAGTATGTTGAGACAGGGGCTCAATCAGCCCCAGCATTTT. This gives the protein CASSMLRQGLNQPQHF.